The next 27 T cell receptor beta chains were all read from a single sample in a study of T cell responses to AZD1222 COVID-19 vaccine. Profiled with immunoSEQ multiplex PCR; TCRdb holds only in-frame clones, not every one. Of 92,000 or so clones listed, 89% are singletons. Sequences were derived from peripheral blood, sampled on day 0 of AZD1222 vaccination. These receptors all stem from an adult in good health.

The chain couples TRBV11-2 to TRBJ2-6, with D possibly being TRBD1 (5 bases). Deletions cut 4 bases from V and 0 bases from J, with 10 bases between. This CDR3 contains 16 residues. CDR1 SGHAT and CDR2 FQNNGV come from the germline V gene. The CDR3, as DNA: TGTGCCAGCAGCTCCGACAGAAGCTCTGGGGCCAACGTCCTGACTTTC. It encodes CASSSDRSSGANVLTF.

The chain is built from TRBV18 and TRBJ2-5, with 7 bases that match TRBD2. After removal of 3 bases from V and 4 bases from J, the junction contained 2 bases not matched to a gene. This CDR3 is 13 amino acids long. Germline V gives CDR1 KGHSH, CDR2 LQKENI. The CDR3 region is CASSPTGGETQYF. The DNA for the CDR3 is TGTGCCAGCTCACCGACGGGGGGAGAGACCCAGTACTTC.

The chain joins TRBV27 to TRBJ1-2, with 12 bases identical to TRBD1. The CDR3 is 14 amino acids. Germline CDR1 reads MNHEY; CDR2 reads SMNVEV (reference sequence). The junction had 7 bases not matched to a gene; V was cut back by 6 bases and J by 8 bases. DNA of the CDR3: TGTGCCAGCAGAGGGACAGGGGGCATGAGGGGCTACACCTTC. Residues: CASRGTGGMRGYTF.

The chain employs TRBV4-2 and TRBJ2-1, with D unresolved. Between the trimmed V and J ends, which lost 1 base and 8 bases, there was a span of 6 bases. Germline CDR1 and CDR2: LGHNA and YNFKEQ. This CDR3 contains 12 residues. The CDR3 sequence is CASSQARDEQFF. CDR3 nucleotide sequence: TGTGCCAGCAGCCAAGCGCGTGATGAGCAGTTCTTC.

The V and J genes are TRBV19 and TRBJ1-6; 8 bases line up with TRBD1. This CDR3 region has 13 residues. V lost 8 bases and J lost 13; bases outside the gene matches: 10. CDR1 and CDR2 (germline): LNHDA, SQIVND (reference sequence). CDR3 amino acids: CASGTGRFEPLHF. The CDR3, as DNA: TGTGCCAGTGGGACAGGACGATTTGAGCCCCTCCACTTT.

The chain couples TRBV30 to TRBJ1-6, with a weak D call TRBD1 (6 bases). V was cut by 1 base and J by 6 bases, with 7 bases left in between. The length of the CDR3 is 13 residues. Germline assignment: CDR1 GTSNPN and CDR2 SVGIG (reference sequence). CDR3 coding DNA: TGTGCCTGGAGTGGGGGGCCTAATTCACCCCTCCACTTT. Its protein is CAWSGGPNSPLHF.

The V gene is TRBV11-2, the J gene TRBJ1-4, with a possible D match to TRBD1 (6 bases). CDR1 is SGHAT, CDR2 FQNNGV, per germline. Trimming shortened V by 2 bases and J by 4 bases, and 11 bases separated the two germline ends. The CDR3 covers 15 residues. In nucleotides, the CDR3 is TGTGCCAGCAGCTTACGTACAGGGTATAATGAAAAACTGTTTTTT. Translating it yields CASSLRTGYNEKLFF.

This chain uses TRBV6-2 or TRBV6-3 with TRBJ1-5, with D hard to call. This CDR3 has 13 residues. Germline loops: CDR1 MNHEY, CDR2 SVGEGT. The ends were cut back, 5 bases at V and 1 base at J, with 6 bases in the middle. The CDR3 spells CASSRWSNQPQHF. The CDR3 coding sequence is TGTGCCAGCAGTCGCTGGAGCAATCAGCCCCAGCATTTT.

The CDR3 DNA sequence: TGTGCCAGCAGCTTAGGCCGGAGGGGTGGGAATGGCTACACCTTC. It specifies CASSLGRRGGNGYTF. The rearrangement joins TRBV13 to TRBJ1-2; D perhaps matches TRBD1 (5 bases). The CDR3 totals 15 residues. V gave up 0 bases and J gave up 6 bases, with 14 bases separating them. Per germline, CDR1 PRHDT and CDR2 FYEKMQ (reference sequence).

The gene calls are TRBV7-9 and TRBJ1-6, with TRBD1 matching over 8 bases. Trimming cost V 6 bases and J 5 bases; bases outside gene matches: 12. The CDR3 contains 17 residues. Looked up from germline, CDR1 is SEHNR and CDR2 is FQNEAQ (reference sequence). In DNA, the CDR3 is TGTGCCAGCAGAGGACAGGGCTCTCGGTGGGATAATTCACCCCTCCACTTT. This translates into CASRGQGSRWDNSPLHF. Full variable domain (remainder filled in from reference TRBV7-9 and TRBJ1-6): DTGVSQNPRHKITKRGQNVTFRCDPISEHNRLYWYRQTLGQGPEFLTYFQNEAQLEKSRLLSDRFSAERPKGSFSTLEIQRTEQGDSAMYLCASRGQGSRWDNSPLHFGNGTRLTVT.

This sequence joins TRBV4-3 and TRBJ1-2; D remains ambiguous. The CDR3 contains 12 residues. The germline V gene has CDR1 LGHNA and CDR2 YSLEER. Trimming cost V 4 bases and J 4 bases, with 7 bases left between them. CDR3 coding DNA: TGCGCCAGCAGCCGTGGGGTCTATGGCTACACCTTC. Translated, it gives CASSRGVYGYTF.

This clone came up a few times. The chain employs TRBV6-5 and TRBJ2-3; D is unclear. The CDR3 extends over 15 amino acids. Germline CDR1 reads MNHEY; CDR2 reads SVGAGI. Trimming removed 6 bases from V and 0 bases from J, with 13 bases in between. This chain's CDR3 is CASSRTVGSTDTQYF. The CDR3 bases are TGTGCCAGCAGCCGAACAGTGGGAAGCACAGATACGCAGTATTTT.

The V and J genes are TRBV24-1 and TRBJ1-5; 9 positions agree with TRBD1. The CDR3 runs to 16 residues. In germline, CDR1 is KGHDR, CDR2 SFDVKD. Trimming cost V 3 bases and J 5 bases; bases outside gene matches: 7. The CDR3, as DNA: TGTGCCACCAGTGATCGGGGGACAGGGATTTATCAGCCCCAGCATTTT. Translation: CATSDRGTGIYQPQHF.

This clone came up a few times. The V gene is TRBV4-3, the J gene TRBJ2-5, with unresolved D. V shed 0 bases and J shed 3 bases, with 8 bases lying between them. Germline-derived CDR1 and CDR2 are LGHNA and YSLEER. This CDR3 has 14 amino acids. CDR3 DNA sequence: TGCGCCAGCAGCCAAGATACTGGAAAAGAGACCCAGTACTTC. It yields the protein CASSQDTGKETQYF.

The J gene is TRBJ1-1, the V gene TRBV24-1; TRBD1 is a possible D gene (5 bases). This CDR3 is 13 amino acids long. CDR1 is KGHDR and CDR2 is SFDVKD in the germline V gene. Trimming took 9 bases from V and 0 from J, leaving 10 bases between them. Written as DNA, the CDR3 is TGTGCCACCTCCGGGACGATGAACACTGAAGCTTTCTTT. Translation gives CATSGTMNTEAFF.

The rearrangement uses TRBV28 and TRBJ2-3, with D unresolved. The germline V and J ends were trimmed by 2 bases and 0 bases, with 6 bases remaining between them. CDR3 length: 14 amino acids. CDR1 and CDR2 (germline): MDHEN, SYDVKM. Here the CDR3 reads CASSLVESTDTQYF. The CDR3 region has the DNA TGTGCCAGCAGTTTAGTGGAGAGCACAGATACGCAGTATTTT.

This chain joins TRBV5-6 and TRBJ2-1; 9 positions agree with TRBD1. Looked up from germline, CDR1 is SGHDT and CDR2 is YYEEEE. The CDR3 contains 15 residues. The V segment lost 4 bases and the J segment 5 bases; nucleotides outside the gene matches: 7. CDR3: CASSTGTGSHNEQFF. DNA for the CDR3: TGTGCCAGCAGCACCGGGACAGGGAGCCACAATGAGCAGTTCTTC. Based on the CDR3 plus reference TRBV5-6 and TRBJ2-1, the full variable domain is DAGVTQSPTHLIKTRGQQVTLRCSPKSGHDTVSWYQQALGQGPQFIFQYYEEEERQRGNFPDRFSGHQFPNYSSELNVNALLLGDSALYLCASSTGTGSHNEQFFGPGTRLTVL.

This rearrangement joins TRBV30 to TRBJ2-1, with D perhaps given as TRBD1 or TRBD2 (5 bases each). Trimming removed 2 bases at V and 6 bases at J, with 14 bases between. The CDR3 is 14 amino acids. Germline-derived CDR1 and CDR2 are GTSNPN and SVGIG (reference sequence). The CDR3 nucleotides read TGTGCCTGGAGTTTTACCGCCGGGGCCAATGAGCAGTTCTTC. Encoded protein: CAWSFTAGANEQFF.

The chain links TRBV11-2 to TRBJ1-1, with no clear D. This CDR3 has 14 residues. Germline V gene data show CDR1 as SGHAT and CDR2 as FQNNGV. Trimming removed 4 bases from V and 4 bases from J, with 13 bases in between. CDR3 in amino acids: CASSSPLWGTEAFF. In DNA form, the CDR3 reads TGTGCCAGCAGCTCGCCGTTGTGGGGCACTGAAGCTTTCTTT.

The chain links TRBV6-5 to TRBJ1-2; D not certain. Germline V gene lookup returns CDR1 MNHEY and CDR2 SVGAGI. The CDR3 loop spans 14 amino acids. Trimming took off 11 bases at V and 2 bases at J, with 18 bases between the two ends. The CDR3 sequence is CAGFHWATNYGYTF. The CDR3 DNA reads TGTGCCGGATTCCATTGGGCGACCAACTATGGCTACACCTTC.

V gene TRBV25-1 combines with J gene TRBJ2-1, with a weak D call TRBD1 (6 bases). V gave up 3 bases and J gave up 9 bases, with 12 bases separating them. The CDR3 spans 13 residues. Germline V CDR1 and CDR2: MGHDK, SYGVNS. The CDR3 here is CASSDPQGIEQFF. DNA for the CDR3: TGTGCCAGCAGTGATCCACAGGGAATTGAGCAGTTCTTC.

V is TRBV19 and J is TRBJ1-2; 7 bases line up with TRBD1. Germline V gene sequence: CDR1 LNHDA, CDR2 SQIVND (reference sequence). This CDR3 is built from 12 residues. V trimming: 7 bases; J trimming: 5 bases; junction bases outside the gene matches: 4. Here the CDR3 reads CASKGQRYGYTF. The CDR3 bases are TGTGCCAGTAAGGGACAGAGATATGGCTACACCTTC.

V usage is TRBV19 and J usage is TRBJ1-2; 10 positions agree with TRBD1. Germline V gene lookup returns CDR1 LNHDA and CDR2 SQIVND (reference sequence). CDR3 size: 14 residues. The ends lost 3 bases at V and 3 bases at J; junction bases unmatched: 1. CDR3 residues: CASSMDRGDYGYTF. CDR3 nucleotides: TGTGCCAGTAGTATGGACAGGGGGGACTATGGCTACACCTTC.

The chain has TRBV6-5 and TRBJ2-3, with TRBD2 identical over 10 bases. Germline V gene sequence: CDR1 MNHEY, CDR2 SVGAGI. The CDR3 totals 15 residues. Germline trimming cut 7 bases from V and 2 bases from J; bases unmatched to any gene: 6. The CDR3 bases are TGTGCCAGCACCTCACTAGCGGGGTTCACAGATACGCAGTATTTT. Translation: CASTSLAGFTDTQYF.

The rearrangement joins TRBV6-5 to TRBJ2-3; D gene unclear. This CDR3 is built from 13 residues. The germline gives CDR1 MNHEY, CDR2 SVGAGI. Trimming shortened V by 5 bases and J by 4 bases, and 10 bases separated the two germline ends. The CDR3 DNA reads as TGTGCCAGCAGTCCTCCCGATGCAGATACGCAGTATTTT. Translated: CASSPPDADTQYF.

This clone was observed a single time. The rearrangement uses TRBV19 and TRBJ1-4; 8 bases line up with TRBD1. CDR1 is LNHDA and CDR2 is SQIVND in the germline V gene (reference sequence). CDR3 size: 14 residues. V was pared by 6 bases and J by 1 base, with 1 base of the junction left unmatched. The CDR3 DNA reads as TGTGCCAGTAGCGACAGGGGAACTAATGAAAAACTGTTTTTT. Amino acid sequence: CASSDRGTNEKLFF.

The chain recombines TRBV6-5 with TRBJ2-5; 7 bases match TRBD2. Looked up from germline, CDR1 is MNHEY and CDR2 is SVGAGI. The CDR3 consists of 13 residues. Trimming cost V 6 bases and J 5 bases; bases outside gene matches: 6. CDR3 loop: CASRPGGSETQYF. The CDR3 DNA sequence: TGTGCCAGCAGGCCCGGGGGGAGCGAGACCCAGTACTTC.